A few counts support the clone carrying this T cell receptor (beta chain). Antigen unknown. The junction and the germline gene differ at one end; a read error may be behind it. Combining a sample-barcoded 5' primer with a J-beta primer mix, a second PCR ran for roughly 6 to 11 cycles. MiXCR, run by TCRdb on the 5' RACE reads, gives a single entry per CDR3 protein. The table includes some 1,000,000 distinct CDR3 sequences, 25% detected once. Total RNA was isolated from each sample in quantities of at least 5.5 micrograms. The data were taken from a study of blood T cells in healthy people across ages. About the study: Capturing about one barcoded beta molecule per two T cells was achieved by template switching.

Overall study results and limits: Estimates of total diversity, which came from one million sequenced T cells, were considered to be underestimates.

CDR3 size: 15 residues. From germline, CDR1 is DFQATT and CDR2 SNEGSKA (reference sequence). These same data were also listed under a study on T cells of mothers and their children. This second study notes: M1S, a second-PCR primer, added sample barcodes and 2-4 random nucleotides.

The sequence was collected from a girl aged 2 to 9 in good health. The sample comprised blood. The V and J genes are TRBV20-1 and TRBJ2-5; 8 nucleotides line up with TRBD2. CDR3: CGARRPTSGIETQYF. For the CDR3, the DNA is TGCGGTGCTAGGAGACCCACTAGCGGTATAGAGACCCAGTACTTC.